The 9 T cell receptor beta chains given below trace back to one sample, sequenced in a study of shared clonotypes between healthy human individuals. Produced via immunoSEQ multiplex PCR; TCRdb's table is partial and in-frame only. The sample consists of 1.5 million to 2.5 million clones, roughly 94% of them appearing once. Positive CCR7 selection of CD45RO-negative cells yielded the naive CD8 cells, and terminally differentiated effector memory CD45RA+ cells were excluded. Source material: naive CD8+ T cells sorted from blood. The receptors shown here come from a man younger than 35 in good health.

V usage is TRBV19 and J usage is TRBJ2-7; TRBD1 matches at 9 bases. Unmatched junction bases numbered 7, after V lost 7 bases and J lost 3 bases. From germline, CDR1 is LNHDA and CDR2 SQIVND (reference sequence). This CDR3 has 14 amino acids. The CDR3 loop reads CASNDPGQGYEQYF. CDR3 DNA sequence: TGTGCCAGTAACGATCCGGGACAGGGCTACGAGCAGTACTTC. The variable domain in full, completed from reference TRBV19 and TRBJ2-7, reads DGGITQSPKYLFRKEGQNVTLSCEQNLNHDAMYWYRQDPGQGLRLIYYSQIVNDFQKGDIAEGYSVSREKKESFPLTVTSAQKNPTAFYLCASNDPGQGYEQYFGPGTRLTVT.

V is TRBV21-1 and J is TRBJ2-7; TRBD1, the D gene given by the table, was not confirmed from the DNA. TRBV21-1 is a documented pseudogene. The CDR3 is 15 amino acids. The CDR3 DNA reads as TGTGCCAGCAGCAAACCAGGGACAGGGAGATACGAGCAGTACTTC. Amino acids: CASSKPGTGRYEQYF.

The DNA of the CDR3 is TGCGCCAGCATCGGGACAGGGGGCGAGTATGGCTACACCTTC. Protein: CASIGTGGEYGYTF. The chain carries TRBV10-2 and TRBJ1-2, with 12 nucleotides matching TRBD1. Germline V gene lookup returns CDR1 WSHSY and CDR2 SAAADI. The CDR3 is 14 amino acids. Trimming at V came to 7 bases and at J to 5 bases, leaving 5 bases not matched to a gene.

The chain links TRBV6-5 to TRBJ2-7; no clear D gene. The ends were cut back, 0 bases at V and 6 bases at J, with 9 bases in the middle. The CDR3 has 13 residues. Germline CDR1 is MNHEY and CDR2 is SVGAGI. CDR3 in amino acids: CASSYSVTGEQYF. The CDR3 nucleotides are TGTGCCAGCAGTTACTCGGTAACTGGCGAGCAGTACTTC.

This clone was seen only once. For the CDR3, the DNA is TGTGCCAGCGGACAGGGCATAGGATACGAGCAGTACTTC. It encodes CASGQGIGYEQYF. This sequence joins TRBV11-2 and TRBJ2-7; 8 bases align to TRBD1. Germline assignment: CDR1 SGHAT and CDR2 FQNNGV. The length of the CDR3 is 13 residues. The trim removed 8 bases at V and 4 bases at J, leaving 7 bases unmatched.

The gene calls are TRBV6-5 and TRBJ2-7; D ambiguous. V lost 6 bases, J lost 0 bases, and 12 bases lay in between. The V gene's germline CDR1 is MNHEY and CDR2 SVGAGI. The CDR3 loop spans 14 amino acids. The CDR3 sequence is CASRTQWNSYEQYF. The CDR3 nucleotides read TGTGCCAGCAGGACACAATGGAACTCCTACGAGCAGTACTTC.

The chain couples TRBV23-1 to TRBJ1-6; TRBD1 is a possible D gene (5 bases). TRBV23-1 is an ORF for which the function is uncertain. The CDR3 has 15 amino acids. Trimming shortened V by 4 bases and J by 7 bases, and 14 bases separated the two germline ends. The chain's CDR3 is CASSPPCRDNSPLHF. The CDR3 DNA reads TGCGCCAGCAGTCCCCCGTGCAGGGACAATTCACCCCTCCACTTT.

Of note for this clone: Different DNA sequences within this sample yield the same CDR3. The chain carries TRBV9 and TRBJ2-7; 7 nucleotides agree with TRBD1. Germline CDR1 reads SGDLS; CDR2 reads YYNGEE. Trimming cost V 4 bases and J 3 bases; bases outside gene matches: 4. This CDR3 is 13 amino acids long. CDR3 in amino acids: CASSPGQNYEQYF. The DNA for the CDR3 is TGTGCCAGCAGCCCGGGACAGAACTACGAGCAGTACTTC. The whole variable domain, remainder taken from reference TRBV9 and TRBJ2-7, is DSGVTQTPKHLITATGQRVTLRCSPRSGDLSVYWYQQSLDQGLQFLIQYYNGEERAKGNILERFSAQQFPDLHSELNLSSLELGDSALYFCASSPGQNYEQYFGPGTRLTVT.

The gene calls are TRBV27 and TRBJ2-7; D is perhaps TRBD2 (5 bases). Germline V gene lookup returns CDR1 MNHEY and CDR2 SMNVEV (reference sequence). This CDR3 contains 12 residues. V was shortened by 5 bases and J by 9 bases, with 14 bases between the two germline ends. CDR3 bases: TGTGCCAGCAGTATCTCGCACGGGGTGCAGTACTTC. Its protein product is CASSISHGVQYF.